The 27 T cell receptor beta chains below were found in one sample sequenced in a study of T cell repertoires in cytomegalovirus infection. MiXCR, run by TCRdb on the reads, gives a single entry per CDR3 protein. Of about 400,000 distinct CDR3 sequences listed, 15% to 20% are singletons. The sample was PBMCs. Receptors were obtained from a human donor in good health (CMV status not recorded). Some clones in this sample may be carry-over from other donors' samples.

This clonotype was detected only a few times. The rearrangement joins TRBV12-3 or TRBV12-4 to TRBJ1-5; D gene unclear. Trimming cost V 5 bases and J 7 bases, with 15 bases left between them. The CDR3 totals 14 residues. The CDR3 region is CASSAAGPGQPQHF. CDR3 sequence (DNA): TGTGCCAGCAGTGCTGCAGGCCCCGGGCAGCCCCAGCATTTT.

The chain recombines TRBV20-1 with TRBJ1-1, with D unresolved. CDR1 DFQATT and CDR2 SNEGSKA come from the germline V gene (reference sequence). Trimming took off 6 bases at V and 1 base at J, with 9 bases between the two ends. The CDR3 covers 12 residues. CDR3 loop: CSATYRNTEAFF. CDR3 nucleotides: TGCAGTGCCACCTACAGGAACACTGAAGCTTTCTTT.

This clonotype has only a few counts. This sequence joins TRBV12-3 or TRBV12-4 and TRBJ2-7; 15 bases are shared with TRBD2. V shed 4 bases, J shed 2 bases, and the junction held 6 bases outside the gene matches. The CDR3 has 17 amino acids. Here the CDR3 DNA reads TGTGCCAGCAGTTGGGGACTAGCGGGGGGCCGAGCCTACGAGCAGTACTTC. Translated: CASSWGLAGGRAYEQYF.

The chain combines TRBV28 with TRBJ1-2; D is perhaps TRBD1 (5 bases). CDR3 size: 14 residues. Per the germline V gene, CDR1 is MDHEN and CDR2 is SYDVKM. V shed 1 base and J shed 7 bases, with 13 bases lying between them. CDR3 nucleotide sequence: TGTGCCAGCAGTTTATTCAGGGCCCCCCTTGGCTACACCTTC. Amino acids: CASSLFRAPLGYTF.

This clonotype appeared many times. The chain carries TRBV19 and TRBJ2-5; unclear D gene. Germline-derived CDR1 and CDR2 are LNHDA and SQIVND (reference sequence). The V end lost 2 bases, the J end lost 1 base, and 5 bases lay between the germline ends. CDR3 length equals 13 residues. CDR3 sequence reads: CASSITIQETQYF. In DNA, the CDR3 is TGTGCCAGTAGTATAACCATCCAAGAGACCCAGTACTTC.

Concerning this clonotype: A much larger clone lies one base from this, so it may be a read error. As DNA, the CDR3 is TGTGCCAGCAGTGTCACAGGGCTCGTCGATCAGCCCCAGCATTTT. Translation gives CASSVTGLVDQPQHF. The V call is TRBV6-6, the J call TRBJ1-5; TRBD1 might be the D (6 bases). In germline, CDR1 is MNHNY, CDR2 SVGAGI (reference sequence). The V and J ends lost 5 bases and 5 bases respectively, with 16 bases between them. The CDR3 has 15 amino acids.

V gene TRBV2 combines with J gene TRBJ2-2; no firm D call. The CDR3 loop spans 16 amino acids. Germline V gene lookup returns CDR1 SNHLY and CDR2 FYNNEI. The ends were cut back, 6 bases at V and 4 bases at J, with 18 bases in the middle. CDR3 protein: CASRDLNSEPTGELFF. CDR3 coding DNA: TGTGCCAGCAGGGATCTTAATTCAGAGCCCACCGGGGAGCTGTTTTTT.

Points on this clonotype: Because the CDR3's place on the DNA is in doubt, the DNA is left out and the CDR3 is given as listed by TCRdb. V is TRBV6-6 and J is TRBJ2-1; TRBD1 is the table's D call and was not checked against the DNA. CDR1 and CDR2 (germline): MNHNY, SVGAGI (reference sequence). Counting both end residues, the CDR3 totals 15 amino acids. The CDR3 region is CASSTSGQGPYEQFF.

This chain joins TRBV9 and TRBJ2-1; maybe TRBD2 (5 bases). CDR3 length: 16 amino acids. From germline, CDR1 is SGDLS and CDR2 YYNGEE. Trimming took off 0 bases at V and 3 bases at J, with 13 bases between the two ends. The CDR3 loop is CASSVGRGPRYNEQFF. In nucleotides, the CDR3 is TGTGCCAGCAGCGTAGGCAGAGGGCCCCGCTACAATGAGCAGTTCTTC.

The chain carries TRBV12-3 or TRBV12-4 and TRBJ1-1; TRBD1 matches 7 bases. The CDR3 extends over 15 amino acids. The J segment lost 1 base and the V segment lost 4 bases, leaving 6 bases of the junction unmatched. The CDR3 nucleotides read TGTGCCAGCAGTTCCAGGGGGTACGAGAACACTGAAGCTTTCTTT. As protein: CASSSRGYENTEAFF.

This clonotype came up a few times. The chain joins TRBV7-9 to TRBJ2-3, with TRBD2 identical over 9 bases. This CDR3 region has 15 residues. Looked up from germline, CDR1 is SEHNR and CDR2 is FQNEAQ (reference sequence). V shed 2 bases and J 6 bases; nucleotides not matched to a gene: 6. The CDR3 nucleotides are TGTGCCAGCAGCTTATCTAGCGGGGTGCGGGATACGCAGTATTTT. It is translated as CASSLSSGVRDTQYF.

In this sample, this clonotype turned up a few times. The chain has TRBV28 and TRBJ2-1; 7 bases match TRBD1. In germline, CDR1 is MDHEN, CDR2 SYDVKM. CDR3 length equals 15 residues. Trimming at V came to 6 bases and at J to 2 bases, leaving 7 bases not matched to a gene. CDR3 protein: CASRYDRETYNEQFF. In DNA, the CDR3 is TGTGCCAGCAGATATGACAGGGAGACCTACAATGAGCAGTTCTTC.

J is TRBJ1-1 and V is TRBV20-1; D is possibly TRBD1 (5 bases). V lost 1 base and J 7 bases, leaving 7 bases between the germline ends. The CDR3 runs 11 residues. Germline CDR1 DFQATT, CDR2 SNEGSKA (reference sequence). CDR3 DNA sequence: TGCAGTGCTAGAGGACAGTTTGAAGCTTTCTTT. Its protein product is CSARGQFEAFF.

The chain links TRBV6-5 to TRBJ2-1, with 8 bases lining up with TRBD1. The J segment lost 8 bases and the V segment lost 7 bases, leaving 7 bases of the junction unmatched. The CDR3 consists of 13 residues. Germline-derived CDR1 and CDR2 are MNHEY and SVGAGI. The CDR3 nucleotides read TGTGCCAGCAAAGGGACAGGCGGCGATGAGCAGTTCTTC. Amino acids: CASKGTGGDEQFF.

This clonotype was found many times. The chain recombines TRBV7-8 with TRBJ2-3; TRBD2 matches at 14 bases. Trimming removed 5 bases from V and 3 bases from J; junction bases left unmatched: 10. The germline V gene encodes CDR1 SGHVS and CDR2 FQNEAQ. The length of the CDR3 is 18 residues. CDR3 DNA: TGTGCCAGCAGCCCGGGACTAGCGGGGGCCCCGTTGACAGATACGCAGTATTTT. It encodes CASSPGLAGAPLTDTQYF. The complete variable domain, with remaining parts taken from reference TRBV7-8 and TRBJ2-3, reads GAGVSQSPRYKVAKRGQDVALRCDPISGHVSLFWYQQALGQGPEFLTYFQNEAQLDKSGLPSDRFFAERPEGSVSTLKIQRTQQEDSAVYLCASSPGLAGAPLTDTQYFGPGTRLTVL.

This clonotype was detected a few times. This sequence joins TRBV6-1 and TRBJ2-1; D unresolved. Per germline, CDR1 MNHNS and CDR2 SASEGT. Trimming removed 7 bases from V and 6 bases from J, with 16 bases in between. The CDR3 runs 14 residues. Here the CDR3 reads CASKDENRGNEQFF. CDR3 DNA sequence: TGTGCCAGCAAGGACGAGAATCGAGGCAATGAGCAGTTCTTC.

Ten or more counts support this clonotype. J is TRBJ2-7 and V is TRBV12-3 or TRBV12-4; D is unclear. Deletions cut 4 bases from V and 3 bases from J, with 13 bases between. This CDR3 has 14 residues. In DNA form, the CDR3 reads TGTGCCAGCAGTTCCAGTACTGGGAACTACGAGCAGTACTTC. Translation gives CASSSSTGNYEQYF.

This clonotype was detected only a few times. The chain employs TRBV19 and TRBJ1-1; D not resolved. The CDR3 has 13 amino acids. CDR1 LNHDA and CDR2 SQIVND come from the germline V gene (reference sequence). V lost 7 bases to trimming and J lost 5 bases, with 14 bases between them. The DNA of the CDR3 is TGTGCCAGTACGGATTCGAGACGAACTGAAGCTTTCTTT. It encodes CASTDSRRTEAFF. Complete variable domain (other parts from reference TRBV19 and TRBJ1-1): DGGITQSPKYLFRKEGQNVTLSCEQNLNHDAMYWYRQDPGQGLRLIYYSQIVNDFQKGDIAEGYSVSREKKESFPLTVTSAQKNPTAFYLCASTDSRRTEAFFGQGTRLTVV.

The chain joins TRBV10-3 to TRBJ2-5; TRBD2 aligns across 7 bases. Germline-derived CDR1 and CDR2 are ENHRY and SYGVKD. CDR3 length: 14 amino acids. J was trimmed by 2 bases and V by 2 bases; bases with no gene match: 2. CDR3 sequence reads: CAISERGLQETQYF. The CDR3 nucleotides are TGTGCCATCAGTGAGCGGGGACTACAAGAGACCCAGTACTTC.

This clonotype has a count of ten or more. This chain links TRBV5-1 with TRBJ2-3; unclear D gene. This CDR3 has 14 residues. V was shortened by 0 bases and J by 3 bases, with 8 bases between the two germline ends. Germline CDR1 reads SGHRS; CDR2 reads YFSETQ. CDR3 sequence (DNA): TGCGCCAGCAGCTTGGGGGGTACTACAGATACGCAGTATTTT. It is translated as CASSLGGTTDTQYF.

This clonotype showed up just a few times. V usage is TRBV9 and J usage is TRBJ2-1; TRBD2 agrees at 9 bases. The germline CDR1 and CDR2 sequences are SGDLS and YYNGEE. The CDR3 runs to 15 residues. V trimming: 4 bases; J trimming: 6 bases; junction bases outside the gene matches: 8. CDR3 protein: CASSQGLAIPNEQFF. The CDR3, as DNA: TGTGCCAGCAGCCAAGGACTAGCGATCCCCAATGAGCAGTTCTTC.

This clonotype was observed a few times. CDR3 protein: CSDKGISYEQYF. CDR3 nucleotide sequence: TGCAGTGACAAAGGCATCTCCTACGAGCAGTACTTC. The V call is TRBV20-1, the J call TRBJ2-7; D remains unclear. V was shortened by 7 bases and J by 0 bases, with 10 bases between the two germline ends. Germline CDR1 DFQATT, CDR2 SNEGSKA (reference sequence). CDR3 length: 12 residues.

This chain uses TRBV14 with TRBJ1-6; TRBD1 matches 10 bases. V gave up 4 bases and J gave up 3 bases; unmatched junction bases: 9. The CDR3 sequence is 18 residues long. Per germline, CDR1 SGHDN and CDR2 FVKESK. The CDR3 loop reads CASSPAPGQGIYNSPLHF. The CDR3 DNA is TGTGCCAGCAGCCCAGCCCCGGGACAGGGGATCTATAATTCACCCCTCCACTTT.

This clonotype was counted between two and nine times. The V and J genes are TRBV7-6 and TRBJ2-2, with D possibly matching TRBD1 (5 bases). Germline lookup yields CDR1 SGHVS and CDR2 FNYEAQ. The CDR3 consists of 15 residues. Trimming stripped 1 base from V and 5 bases from J, with 11 bases between. In DNA form, the CDR3 reads TGTGCCAGCAGCTTAGGAGTCACAGGAACCGGGGAGCTGTTTTTT. Encoded protein: CASSLGVTGTGELFF. Full variable domain (remainder filled in from reference TRBV7-6 and TRBJ2-2): GAGVSQSPRYKVTKRGQDVALRCDPISGHVSLYWYRQALGQGPEFLTYFNYEAQQDKSGLPNDRFSAERPEGSISTLTIQRTEQRDSAMYRCASSLGVTGTGELFFGEGSRLTVL.

The chain combines TRBV20-1 with TRBJ2-7; no definite D call. Trimming stripped 0 bases from V and 2 bases from J, with 11 bases between. Per germline, CDR1 DFQATT and CDR2 SNEGSKA (reference sequence). The CDR3 length is 14 residues. The CDR3 protein is CSARDRVKPYEQYF. CDR3 coding DNA: TGCAGTGCTAGAGATCGCGTCAAACCCTACGAGCAGTACTTC.

This sequence joins TRBV5-1 and TRBJ2-3, with D possibly being TRBD2 (6 bases). CDR1 is SGHRS, CDR2 YFSETQ, per germline. V gave up 1 base and J gave up 6 bases, with 15 bases separating them. This CDR3 is built from 15 residues. CDR3: CASSLQGLGGDTQYF. Written as DNA, the CDR3 is TGCGCCAGCAGCTTGCAGGGCCTCGGGGGTGATACGCAGTATTTT.

Many counts were recorded for this clonotype. The chain has TRBV7-8 and TRBJ1-1, with D unclear. The CDR3 extends over 13 amino acids. The germline gives CDR1 SGHVS, CDR2 FQNEAQ. V was trimmed by 5 bases and J by 6 bases, leaving 13 bases between them. CDR3: CASSPRTWAEAFF. CDR3 sequence (DNA): TGTGCCAGCAGCCCAAGGACGTGGGCTGAAGCTTTCTTT.